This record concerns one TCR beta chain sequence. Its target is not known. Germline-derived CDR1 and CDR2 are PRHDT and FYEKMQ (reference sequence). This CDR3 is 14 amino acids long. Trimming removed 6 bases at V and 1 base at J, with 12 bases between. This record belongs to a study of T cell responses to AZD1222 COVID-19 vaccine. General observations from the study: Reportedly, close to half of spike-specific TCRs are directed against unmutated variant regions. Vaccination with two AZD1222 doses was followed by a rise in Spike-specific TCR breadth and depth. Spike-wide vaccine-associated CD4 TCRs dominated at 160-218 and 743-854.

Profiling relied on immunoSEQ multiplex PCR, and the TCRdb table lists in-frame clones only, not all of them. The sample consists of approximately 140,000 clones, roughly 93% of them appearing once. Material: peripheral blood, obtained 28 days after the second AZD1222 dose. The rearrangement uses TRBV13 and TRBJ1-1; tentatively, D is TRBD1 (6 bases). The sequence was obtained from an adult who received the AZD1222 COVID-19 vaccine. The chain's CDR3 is CASRMDSPNTEAFF. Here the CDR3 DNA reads TGTGCCAGCAGGATGGACAGCCCGAACACTGAAGCTTTCTTT.